One and the same sample provided the 20 T cell receptor beta chains below, sequenced in a study of monozygotic twins with inflammatory bowel disease. One entry per CDR3 protein, without DNA, is what TCRdb gives after re-calling the 5' RACE reads. The table gives 350,000 to 500,000 distinct CDR3 sequences; the top ten clones make up 2.4% of it. Input material: blood. These receptors all come from a human donor with ulcerative colitis or Crohn's disease, or a healthy co-twin of an affected twin (not recorded which).

The rearrangement joins TRBV5-6 to TRBJ2-1; the D call from TCRdb, TRBD2, cannot be confirmed without DNA. Germline lookup yields CDR1 SGHDT and CDR2 YYEEEE. The CDR3 totals 16 residues. The CDR3 region is CASSSETSGGYNEQFF.

This rearrangement joins TRBV29-1 to TRBJ1-4. Germline V CDR1 and CDR2: SQVTM, ANQGSEA. CDR3 size: 11 residues. The CDR3 sequence is CSVDRNEKLFF.

The CDR3: CASSLTARHEQYF. This chain connects TRBV5-1 to TRBJ2-7. The V gene's germline CDR1 is SGHRS and CDR2 YFSETQ. The CDR3 is 13 residues long.

The chain joins TRBV7-9 to TRBJ1-2; TCRdb indicates TRBD1, and absent DNA this call remains unverified. This CDR3 has 17 residues. Germline values: CDR1 SEHNR, CDR2 FQNEAQ (reference sequence). CDR3 amino acids: CASSLGGQGIGDYGYTF.

The chain links TRBV18 to TRBJ1-1; TCRdb's D call, TRBD1, is unchecked because there is no DNA. In germline, CDR1 is KGHSH, CDR2 LQKENI. CDR3 size: 15 residues. CDR3 amino acids: CASSPRTGDRTEAFF. The full variable domain, its missing parts supplied by reference TRBV18 and TRBJ1-1, is NAGVMQNPRHLVRRRGQEARLRCSPMKGHSHVYWYRQLPEEGLKFMVYLQKENIIDESGMPKERFSAEFPKEGPSILRIQQVVRGDSAAYFCASSPRTGDRTEAFFGQGTRLTVV.

The chain recombines TRBV7-6 with TRBJ2-1; TCRdb names TRBD2, which stays unverified in the absence of DNA. The CDR3 runs 15 residues. Germline loops: CDR1 SGHVS, CDR2 FNYEAQ. CDR3: CASTRTSGSGSEQFF. Using reference TRBV7-6 and TRBJ2-1 for the parts outside the CDR3, the full variable domain is GAGVSQSPRYKVTKRGQDVALRCDPISGHVSLYWYRQALGQGPEFLTYFNYEAQQDKSGLPNDRFSAERPEGSISTLTIQRTEQRDSAMYRCASTRTSGSGSEQFFGPGTRLTVL.

The rearrangement joins TRBV4-3 to TRBJ2-7; TCRdb gives TRBD1 as the D gene, but with no DNA this cannot be confirmed. The CDR3 loop spans 14 amino acids. Per germline, CDR1 LGHNA and CDR2 YSLEER. Here the CDR3 reads CASSQEQGTYEQYF.

The CDR3 sequence: CASSDRGPPLTNEKLFF. The V call is TRBV6-1, the J call TRBJ1-4; the TCRdb D gene call, TRBD1, has no DNA to confirm it. CDR1 MNHNS and CDR2 SASEGT come from the germline V gene. The CDR3 contains 17 residues.

The chain is built from TRBV28 and TRBJ2-1; the TRBD2 assignment by TCRdb is unverifiable without DNA. This CDR3 spans 15 amino acids. The germline gives CDR1 MDHEN, CDR2 SYDVKM. The CDR3 spells CASSFLAGLFNEQFF.

CDR3 in amino acids: CASSLFAENTGELFF. The V call is TRBV5-1, the J call TRBJ2-2. Germline V gene sequence: CDR1 SGHRS, CDR2 YFSETQ. The CDR3 consists of 15 residues.

This chain connects TRBV29-1 to TRBJ2-1. Looked up from germline, CDR1 is SQVTM and CDR2 is ANQGSEA. The CDR3 spans 11 residues. The CDR3 protein is CSVGSSGKQFF.

The V and J genes are TRBV29-1 and TRBJ2-6; the TCRdb call, TRBD1, lacks DNA for checking. The germline CDR1 and CDR2 sequences are SQVTM and ANQGSEA. The length of the CDR3 is 15 residues. CDR3 region: CSVDEGGRGANVLTF.

The rearrangement links TRBV19 to TRBJ2-4; TCRdb gives TRBD2 as the D gene, but with no DNA this cannot be confirmed. CDR3 length: 14 residues. CDR1 and CDR2 (germline): LNHDA, SQIVND (reference sequence). The CDR3 reads CASSRGEAKNIQYF.

This rearrangement joins TRBV23-1 to TRBJ1-6; TCRdb reports TRBD1, a call that lacks DNA to check it against. TRBV23-1 is identified as an open reading frame with a role that is uncertain. The CDR3 runs 15 residues. This CDR3 reads CASSPGTATGSPLHF.

The chain recombines TRBV7-2 with TRBJ2-3; TCRdb's D call, TRBD1, is unchecked because there is no DNA. This CDR3 is 13 amino acids long. CDR1 is SGHTA, CDR2 FQGNSA, per germline. The CDR3 sequence is CASSYSDSYTQYF.

This sequence joins TRBV6-1 and TRBJ1-4; TCRdb lists TRBD1, though no DNA is available to test this call. CDR3 length: 15 residues. Germline V gene sequence: CDR1 MNHNS, CDR2 SASEGT. The CDR3 sequence: CASSEDAGVDEKLFF.

The V call is TRBV10-3, the J call TRBJ2-7; checking the TCRdb D call of TRBD1 is not possible without DNA. The germline V gene has CDR1 ENHRY and CDR2 SYGVKD. This CDR3 region has 16 residues. CDR3 residues: CAISDTPGQGFTEQYF.

V usage is TRBV7-3 and J usage is TRBJ2-5. This CDR3 has 18 amino acids. CDR1 and CDR2 (germline): SGHTA, FQGTGA. CDR3 loop: CASSYCGLDESYQETQYF.

This sequence joins TRBV27 and TRBJ2-2. From germline, CDR1 is MNHEY and CDR2 SMNVEV (reference sequence). The CDR3 loop spans 16 amino acids. CDR3 amino acids: CASSLNTPGNTGELFF.

V and J are TRBV6-1 and TRBJ2-1; TCRdb outputs TRBD2, but without DNA this stays unchecked. This CDR3 contains 17 residues. From germline, CDR1 is MNHNS and CDR2 SASEGT. The CDR3 reads CASSASGGTGTYNEQFF.